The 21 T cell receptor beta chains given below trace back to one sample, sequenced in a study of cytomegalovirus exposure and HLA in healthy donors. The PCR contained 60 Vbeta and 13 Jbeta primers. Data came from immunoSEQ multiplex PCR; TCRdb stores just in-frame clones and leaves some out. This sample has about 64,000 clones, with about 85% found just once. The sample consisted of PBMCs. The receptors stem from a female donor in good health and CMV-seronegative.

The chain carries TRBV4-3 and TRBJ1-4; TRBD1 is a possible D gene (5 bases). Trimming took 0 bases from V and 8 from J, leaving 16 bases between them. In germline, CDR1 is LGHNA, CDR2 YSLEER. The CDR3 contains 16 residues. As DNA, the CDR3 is TGCGCCAGCAGCCAAGAAACAGGAATAGAAGGGGAAAAACTGTTTTTT. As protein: CASSQETGIEGEKLFF.

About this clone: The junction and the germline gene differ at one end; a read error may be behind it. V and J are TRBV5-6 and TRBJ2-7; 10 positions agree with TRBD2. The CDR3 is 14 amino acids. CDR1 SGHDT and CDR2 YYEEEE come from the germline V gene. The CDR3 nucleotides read TGTGTCAGCAGCGGGAGCGGGGGGGCCTACGGGCAGTACTTC. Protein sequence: CVSSGSGGAYGQYF. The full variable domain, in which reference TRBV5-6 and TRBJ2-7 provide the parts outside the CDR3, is DAGVTQSPTHLIKTRGQQVTLRCSPKSGHDTVSWYQQALGQGPQFIFQYYEEEERQRGNFPDRFSGHQFPNYSSELNVNALLLGDSALYLCVSSGSGGAYGQYFGPGTRLTVT.

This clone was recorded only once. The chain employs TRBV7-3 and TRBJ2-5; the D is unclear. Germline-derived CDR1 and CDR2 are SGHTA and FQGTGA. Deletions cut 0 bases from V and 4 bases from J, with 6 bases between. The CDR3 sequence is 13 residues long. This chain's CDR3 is CASSLTVGETQYF. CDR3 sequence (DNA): TGTGCCAGCAGCTTAACAGTCGGAGAGACCCAGTACTTC.

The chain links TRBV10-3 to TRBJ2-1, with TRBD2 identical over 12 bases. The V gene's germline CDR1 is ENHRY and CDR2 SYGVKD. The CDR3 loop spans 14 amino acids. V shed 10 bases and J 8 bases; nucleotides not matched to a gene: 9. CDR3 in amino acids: CATSLAGGPYEQFF. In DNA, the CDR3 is TGTGCCACTTCCCTAGCGGGGGGGCCGTATGAGCAGTTCTTC.

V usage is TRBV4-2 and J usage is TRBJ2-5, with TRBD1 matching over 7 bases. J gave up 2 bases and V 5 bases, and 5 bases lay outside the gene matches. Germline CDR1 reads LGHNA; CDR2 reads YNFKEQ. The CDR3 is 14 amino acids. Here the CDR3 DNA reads TGTGCCAGCAGCGACCTCAGGGGGCAAGAGACCCAGTACTTC. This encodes CASSDLRGQETQYF.

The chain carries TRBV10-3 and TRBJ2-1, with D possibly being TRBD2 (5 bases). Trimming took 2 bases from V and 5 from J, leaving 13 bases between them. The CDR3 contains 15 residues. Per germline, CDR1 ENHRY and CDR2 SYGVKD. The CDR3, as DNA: TGTGCCATCAGTGAGGCAGGAGGAACTAACAATGAGCAGTTCTTC. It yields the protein CAISEAGGTNNEQFF.

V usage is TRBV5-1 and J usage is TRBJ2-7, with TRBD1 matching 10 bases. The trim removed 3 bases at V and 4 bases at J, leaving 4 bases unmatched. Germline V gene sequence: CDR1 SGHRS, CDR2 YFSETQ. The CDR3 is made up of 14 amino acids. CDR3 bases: TGCGCCAGCAGCTCCCGGGACAGGGGTTACGAGCAGTACTTC. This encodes CASSSRDRGYEQYF.

CDR3 sequence: CASSLAGQYEQYF. The CDR3 nucleotides are TGTGCCAGCAGCTTAGCGGGACAGTACGAGCAGTACTTC. V gene TRBV7-9 combines with J gene TRBJ2-5; 7 positions match TRBD1. The DNA matches TRBJ2-7 better at its end, which makes the J call doubtful. CDR1 is SEHNR and CDR2 is FQNEAQ in the germline V gene (reference sequence). This CDR3 contains 13 residues.

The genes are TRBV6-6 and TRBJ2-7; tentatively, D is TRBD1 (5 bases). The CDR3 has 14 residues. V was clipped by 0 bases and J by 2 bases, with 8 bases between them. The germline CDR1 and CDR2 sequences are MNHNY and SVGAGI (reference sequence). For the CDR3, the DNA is TGTGCCAGCAGTTACTCGGACAAAGCCTACGAGCAGTACTTC. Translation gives CASSYSDKAYEQYF.

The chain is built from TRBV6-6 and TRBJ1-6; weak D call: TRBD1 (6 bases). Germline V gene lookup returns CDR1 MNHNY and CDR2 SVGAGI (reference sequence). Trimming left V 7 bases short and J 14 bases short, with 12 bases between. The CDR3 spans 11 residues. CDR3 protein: CASTLGATLHF. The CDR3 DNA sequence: TGTGCCAGCACTCTGGGGGCGACCCTCCACTTT.

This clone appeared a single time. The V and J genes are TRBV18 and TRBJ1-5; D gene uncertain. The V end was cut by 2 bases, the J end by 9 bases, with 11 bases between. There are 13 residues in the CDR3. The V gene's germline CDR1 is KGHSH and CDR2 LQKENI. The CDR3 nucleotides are TGTGCCAGCTCACCAGACGGTCTAGCGCCCCAGCATTTT. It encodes CASSPDGLAPQHF.

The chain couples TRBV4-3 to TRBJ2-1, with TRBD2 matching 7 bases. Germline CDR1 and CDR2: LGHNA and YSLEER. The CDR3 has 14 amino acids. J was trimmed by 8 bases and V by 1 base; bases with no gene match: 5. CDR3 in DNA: TGCGCCAGCAGCCAAGGAACTAGCGCACATGAGCAGTTCTTC. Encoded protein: CASSQGTSAHEQFF.

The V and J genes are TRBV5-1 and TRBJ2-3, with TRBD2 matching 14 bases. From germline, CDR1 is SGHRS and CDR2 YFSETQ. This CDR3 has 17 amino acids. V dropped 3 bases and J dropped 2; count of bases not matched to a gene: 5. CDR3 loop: CASSSGLAGANTDTQYF. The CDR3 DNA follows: TGCGCCAGCAGCTCGGGACTAGCGGGGGCAAACACAGATACGCAGTATTTT.

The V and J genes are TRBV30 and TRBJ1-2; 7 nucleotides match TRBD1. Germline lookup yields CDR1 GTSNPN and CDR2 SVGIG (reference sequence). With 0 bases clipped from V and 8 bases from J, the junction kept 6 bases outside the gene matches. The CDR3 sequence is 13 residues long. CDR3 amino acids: CAWSVGGAQGYTF. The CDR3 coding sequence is TGTGCCTGGAGTGTAGGGGGCGCCCAGGGCTACACCTTC.

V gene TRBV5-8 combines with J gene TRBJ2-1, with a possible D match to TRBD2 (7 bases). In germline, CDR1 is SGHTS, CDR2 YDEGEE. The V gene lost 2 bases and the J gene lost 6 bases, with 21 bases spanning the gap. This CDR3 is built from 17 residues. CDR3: CASSLILLGGAFNEQFF. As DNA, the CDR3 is TGTGCCAGCAGCTTAATTCTTCTGGGGGGGGCCTTCAATGAGCAGTTCTTC.

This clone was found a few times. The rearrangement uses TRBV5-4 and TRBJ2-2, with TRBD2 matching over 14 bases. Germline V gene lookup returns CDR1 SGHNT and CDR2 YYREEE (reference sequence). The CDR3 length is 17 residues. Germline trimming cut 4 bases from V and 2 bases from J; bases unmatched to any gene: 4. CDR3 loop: CASSPGLAGANTGELFF. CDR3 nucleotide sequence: TGTGCCAGCAGCCCGGGACTAGCGGGAGCCAACACCGGGGAGCTGTTTTTT.

CDR3 DNA: TGTGCCAGCAGCAGAGGGTACAGGGTCGCAAATCAGCCCCAGCATTTT. This codes for CASSRGYRVANQPQHF. The gene calls are TRBV5-8 and TRBJ1-5, with a tentative D call TRBD1 (6 bases). The CDR3 totals 16 residues. Germline V lookup: CDR1 SGHTS, CDR2 YDEGEE. V dropped 4 bases and J dropped 4 bases, with 18 bases sitting between them.

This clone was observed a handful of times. The CDR3, as DNA: TGTGCCAGCAGCCCAAGGGGGCTTGGCAATCAGCCCCAGCATTTT. It specifies CASSPRGLGNQPQHF. The rearrangement joins TRBV7-2 to TRBJ1-5; 7 bases agree with TRBD1. CDR1 SGHTA and CDR2 FQGNSA come from the germline V gene. V was clipped by 5 bases and J by 2 bases; unmatched bases: 6. The CDR3 contains 15 residues.

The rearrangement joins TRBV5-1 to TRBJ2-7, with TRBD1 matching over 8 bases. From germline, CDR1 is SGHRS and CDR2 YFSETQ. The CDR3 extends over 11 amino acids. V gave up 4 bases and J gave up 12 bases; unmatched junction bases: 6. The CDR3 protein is CASSLDRVWYF. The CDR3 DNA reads TGCGCCAGCAGCCTGGACAGGGTTTGGTACTTC.

CDR3 residues: CASSTGRGGTEAFF. The CDR3 DNA is TGTGCCAGTAGTACCGGACGGGGAGGAACTGAAGCTTTCTTT. The rearrangement joins TRBV19 to TRBJ1-1, with D unresolved. In germline, CDR1 is LNHDA, CDR2 SQIVND (reference sequence). The CDR3 is 14 residues long. Between the trimmed V and J ends, which lost 4 bases and 5 bases, there was a span of 14 bases.

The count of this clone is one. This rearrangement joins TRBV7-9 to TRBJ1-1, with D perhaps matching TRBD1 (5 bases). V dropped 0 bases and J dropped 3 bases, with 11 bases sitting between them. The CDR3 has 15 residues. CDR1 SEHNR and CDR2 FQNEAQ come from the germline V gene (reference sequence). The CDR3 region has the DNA TGTGCCAGCAGCTTAGCCCGCGACAGTTACACTGAAGCTTTCTTT. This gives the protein CASSLARDSYTEAFF. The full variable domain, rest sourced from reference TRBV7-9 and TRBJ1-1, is DTGVSQNPRHKITKRGQNVTFRCDPISEHNRLYWYRQTLGQGPEFLTYFQNEAQLEKSRLLSDRFSAERPKGSFSTLEIQRTEQGDSAMYLCASSLARDSYTEAFFGQGTRLTVV.